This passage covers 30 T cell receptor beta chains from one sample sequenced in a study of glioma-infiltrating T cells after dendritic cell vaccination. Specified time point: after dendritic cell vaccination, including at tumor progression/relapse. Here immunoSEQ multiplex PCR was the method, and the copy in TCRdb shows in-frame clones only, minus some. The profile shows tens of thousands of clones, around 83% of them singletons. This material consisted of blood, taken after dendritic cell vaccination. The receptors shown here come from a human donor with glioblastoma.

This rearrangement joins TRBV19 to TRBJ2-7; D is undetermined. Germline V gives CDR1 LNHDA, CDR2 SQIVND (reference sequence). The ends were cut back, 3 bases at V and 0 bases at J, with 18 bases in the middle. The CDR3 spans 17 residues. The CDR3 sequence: CASSITAGTVSSYEQYF. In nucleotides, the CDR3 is TGTGCCAGTAGTATTACTGCAGGAACCGTTAGCTCCTACGAGCAGTACTTC.

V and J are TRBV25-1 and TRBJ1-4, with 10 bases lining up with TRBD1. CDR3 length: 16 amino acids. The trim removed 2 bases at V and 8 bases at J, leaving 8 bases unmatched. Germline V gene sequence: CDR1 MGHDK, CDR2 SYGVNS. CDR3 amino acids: CASSEGLGQGPEKLFF. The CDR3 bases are TGTGCCAGCAGTGAAGGATTGGGACAGGGGCCCGAAAAACTGTTTTTT.

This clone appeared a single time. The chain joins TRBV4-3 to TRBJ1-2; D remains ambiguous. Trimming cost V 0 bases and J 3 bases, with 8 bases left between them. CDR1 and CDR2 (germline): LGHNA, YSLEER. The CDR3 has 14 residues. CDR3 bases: TGCGCCAGCAGCCAAGATGGAGGAGACTATGGCTACACCTTC. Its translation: CASSQDGGDYGYTF.

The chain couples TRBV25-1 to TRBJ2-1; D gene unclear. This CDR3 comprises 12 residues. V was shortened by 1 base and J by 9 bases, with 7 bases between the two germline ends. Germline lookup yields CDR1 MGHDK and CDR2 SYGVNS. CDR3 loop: CASSESSSEQFF. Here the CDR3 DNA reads TGTGCCAGCAGTGAATCGTCTTCTGAGCAGTTCTTC.

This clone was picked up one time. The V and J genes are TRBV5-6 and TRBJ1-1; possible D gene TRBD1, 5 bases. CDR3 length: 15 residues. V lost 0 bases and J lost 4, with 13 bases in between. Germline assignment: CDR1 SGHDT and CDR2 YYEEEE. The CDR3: CASSLDGGIGTEAFF. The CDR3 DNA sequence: TGTGCCAGCAGCTTGGACGGGGGGATAGGCACTGAAGCTTTCTTT.

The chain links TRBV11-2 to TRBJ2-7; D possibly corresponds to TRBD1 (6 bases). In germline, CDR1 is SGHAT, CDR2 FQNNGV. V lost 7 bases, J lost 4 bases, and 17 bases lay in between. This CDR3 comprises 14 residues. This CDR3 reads CASTQGPQGYEQYF. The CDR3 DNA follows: TGTGCCAGCACCCAGGGGCCGCAAGGTTACGAGCAGTACTTC.

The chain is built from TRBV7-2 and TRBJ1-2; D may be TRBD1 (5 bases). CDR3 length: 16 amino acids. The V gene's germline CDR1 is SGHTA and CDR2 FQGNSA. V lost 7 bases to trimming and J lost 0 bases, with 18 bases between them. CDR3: CASTPSGGIANYGYTF. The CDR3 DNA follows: TGTGCCAGCACCCCTTCGGGGGGGATAGCTAACTATGGCTACACCTTC. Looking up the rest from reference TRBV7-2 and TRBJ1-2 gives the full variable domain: GAGVSQSPSNKVTEKGKDVELRCDPISGHTALYWYRQSLGQGLEFLIYFQGNSAPDKSGLPSDRFSAERTGGSVSTLTIQRTQQEDSAVYLCASTPSGGIANYGYTFGSGTRLTVV.

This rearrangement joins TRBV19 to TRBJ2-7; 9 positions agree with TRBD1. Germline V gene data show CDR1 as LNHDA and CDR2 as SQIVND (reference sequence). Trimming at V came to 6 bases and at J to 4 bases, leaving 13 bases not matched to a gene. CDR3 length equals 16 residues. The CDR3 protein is CASSPSRDRAGYEQYF. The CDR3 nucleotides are TGTGCCAGTAGCCCGTCCCGGGACAGGGCTGGGTACGAGCAGTACTTC.

This chain's CDR3 is CATSRERGGYGYTF. The DNA for the CDR3 is TGTGCCACCAGCAGAGAGCGGGGCGGCTATGGCTACACCTTC. This rearrangement joins TRBV15 to TRBJ1-2, with D possibly TRBD1 on 5 matching bases. The CDR3 contains 14 residues. From germline, CDR1 is LNHNV and CDR2 YYDKDF (reference sequence). V lost 0 bases and J 4 bases, leaving 9 bases between the germline ends.

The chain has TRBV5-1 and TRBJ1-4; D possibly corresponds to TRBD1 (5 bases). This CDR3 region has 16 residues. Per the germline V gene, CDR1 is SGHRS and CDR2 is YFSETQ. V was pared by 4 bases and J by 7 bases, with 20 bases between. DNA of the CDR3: TGCGCCAGCAGCCCCATCCCGGCAGGGATGGGTGAAAAACTGTTTTTT. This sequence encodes CASSPIPAGMGEKLFF.

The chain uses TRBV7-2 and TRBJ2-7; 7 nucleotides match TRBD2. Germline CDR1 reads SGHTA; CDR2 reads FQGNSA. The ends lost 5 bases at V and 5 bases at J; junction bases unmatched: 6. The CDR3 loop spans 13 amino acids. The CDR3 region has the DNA TGTGCCAGCAGCATGACTAGCTCGAACGAGCAGTACTTC. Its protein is CASSMTSSNEQYF.

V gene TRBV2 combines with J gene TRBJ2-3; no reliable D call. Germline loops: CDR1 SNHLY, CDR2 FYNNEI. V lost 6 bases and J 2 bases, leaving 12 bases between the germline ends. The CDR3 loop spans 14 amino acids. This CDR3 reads CASRKTGNTDTQYF. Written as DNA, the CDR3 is TGTGCCAGCAGGAAGACTGGAAACACAGATACGCAGTATTTT.

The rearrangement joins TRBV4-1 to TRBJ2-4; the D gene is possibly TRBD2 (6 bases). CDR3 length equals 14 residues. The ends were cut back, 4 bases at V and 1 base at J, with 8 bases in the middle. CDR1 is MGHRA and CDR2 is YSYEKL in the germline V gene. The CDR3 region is CASSRGAAKNIQYF. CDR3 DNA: TGCGCCAGCAGCCGCGGGGCTGCCAAAAACATTCAGTACTTC.

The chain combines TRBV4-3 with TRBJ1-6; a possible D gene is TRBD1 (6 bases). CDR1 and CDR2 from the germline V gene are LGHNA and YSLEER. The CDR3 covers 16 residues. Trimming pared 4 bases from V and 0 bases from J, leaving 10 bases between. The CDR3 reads CASSPGTFSYNSPLHF. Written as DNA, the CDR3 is TGCGCCAGCAGCCCGGGGACATTCTCCTATAATTCACCCCTCCACTTT.

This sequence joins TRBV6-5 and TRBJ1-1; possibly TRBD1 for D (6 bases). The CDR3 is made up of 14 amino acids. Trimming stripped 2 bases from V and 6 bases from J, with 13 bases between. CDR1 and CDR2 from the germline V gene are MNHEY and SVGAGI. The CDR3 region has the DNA TGTGCCAGCAGTTACGCCCCAGGGGTCGCTGAAGCTTTCTTT. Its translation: CASSYAPGVAEAFF.

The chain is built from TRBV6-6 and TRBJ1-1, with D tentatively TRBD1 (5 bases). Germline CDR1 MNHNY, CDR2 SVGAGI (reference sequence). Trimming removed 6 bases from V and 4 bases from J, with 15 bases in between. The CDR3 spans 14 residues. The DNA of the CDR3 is TGTGCCAGCAGCGCAAACCGGGGGTCCACTGAAGCTTTCTTT. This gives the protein CASSANRGSTEAFF.

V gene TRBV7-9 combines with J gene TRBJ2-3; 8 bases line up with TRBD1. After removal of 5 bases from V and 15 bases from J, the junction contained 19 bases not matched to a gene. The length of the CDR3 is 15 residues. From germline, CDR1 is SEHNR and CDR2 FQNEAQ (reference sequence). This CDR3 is CASSGSGGGSQGSYF. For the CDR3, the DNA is TGTGCCAGCAGCGGATCAGGGGGCGGGTCGCAGGGGAGTTATTTT.

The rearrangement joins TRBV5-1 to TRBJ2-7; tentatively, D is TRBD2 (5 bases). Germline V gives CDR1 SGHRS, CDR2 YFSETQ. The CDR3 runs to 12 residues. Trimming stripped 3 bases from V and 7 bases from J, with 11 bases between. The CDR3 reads CASSSTTEEQYF. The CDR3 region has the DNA TGCGCCAGCAGCTCGACTACCGAGGAGCAGTACTTC.

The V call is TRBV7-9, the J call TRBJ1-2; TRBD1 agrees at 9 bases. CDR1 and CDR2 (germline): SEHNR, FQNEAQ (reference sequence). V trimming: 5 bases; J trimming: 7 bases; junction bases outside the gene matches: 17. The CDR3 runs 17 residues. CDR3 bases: TGTGCCAGCAGCCTTTCGTTGGGGACAGGGCCCGATGGTGGCTACACCTTC. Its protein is CASSLSLGTGPDGGYTF.

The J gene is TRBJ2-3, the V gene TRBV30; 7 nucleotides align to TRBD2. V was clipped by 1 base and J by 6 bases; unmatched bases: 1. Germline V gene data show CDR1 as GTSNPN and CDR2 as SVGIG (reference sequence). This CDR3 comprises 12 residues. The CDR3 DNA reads TGTGCCTGGAGTGCCGGGGGGGATACGCAGTATTTT. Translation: CAWSAGGDTQYF. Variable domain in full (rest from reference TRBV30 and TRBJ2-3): SQTIHQWPATLVQPVGSPLSLECTVEGTSNPNLYWYRQAAGRGLQLLFYSVGIGQISSEVPQNLSASRPQDRQFILSSKKLLLSDSGFYLCAWSAGGDTQYFGPGTRLTVL.

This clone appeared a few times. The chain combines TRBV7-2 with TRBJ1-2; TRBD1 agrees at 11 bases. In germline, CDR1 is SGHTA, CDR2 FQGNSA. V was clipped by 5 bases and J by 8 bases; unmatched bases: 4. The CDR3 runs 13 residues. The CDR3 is CASSRTGGEGYTF. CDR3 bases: TGTGCCAGCAGCCGGACAGGGGGCGAGGGCTACACCTTC.

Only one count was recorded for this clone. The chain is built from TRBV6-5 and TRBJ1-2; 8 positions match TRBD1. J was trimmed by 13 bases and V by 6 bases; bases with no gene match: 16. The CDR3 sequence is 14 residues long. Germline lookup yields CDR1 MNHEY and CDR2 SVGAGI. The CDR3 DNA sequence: TGTGCCAGCAGACCAGGGGACAGGCTATCAACCTCCACCTTC. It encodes CASRPGDRLSTSTF.

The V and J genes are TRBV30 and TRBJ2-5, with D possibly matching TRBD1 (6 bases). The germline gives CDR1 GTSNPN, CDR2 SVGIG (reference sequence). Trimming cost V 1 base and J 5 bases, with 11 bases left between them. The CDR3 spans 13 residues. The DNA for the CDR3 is TGTGCCTGGAGTGCCGGACAGCAGGAGACCCAGTACTTC. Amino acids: CAWSAGQQETQYF.

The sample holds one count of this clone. The DNA of the CDR3 is TGTGCCAGTAGTATAGAGGGACCAGGGACACTCTCCGAGCAGTACTTC. Amino acids: CASSIEGPGTLSEQYF. The chain joins TRBV19 to TRBJ2-7; D may be TRBD1 (6 bases). Germline lookup yields CDR1 LNHDA and CDR2 SQIVND (reference sequence). With 0 bases removed from V and 6 bases from J, the gap between germline ends came to 18 bases. The CDR3 consists of 16 residues.

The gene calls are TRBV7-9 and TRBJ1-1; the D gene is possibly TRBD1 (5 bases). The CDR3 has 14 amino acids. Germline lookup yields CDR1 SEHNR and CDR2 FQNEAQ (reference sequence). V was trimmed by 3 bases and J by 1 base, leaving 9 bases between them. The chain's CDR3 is CASSLTAQNTEAFF. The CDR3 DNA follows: TGTGCCAGCAGCTTGACAGCTCAGAACACTGAAGCTTTCTTT.

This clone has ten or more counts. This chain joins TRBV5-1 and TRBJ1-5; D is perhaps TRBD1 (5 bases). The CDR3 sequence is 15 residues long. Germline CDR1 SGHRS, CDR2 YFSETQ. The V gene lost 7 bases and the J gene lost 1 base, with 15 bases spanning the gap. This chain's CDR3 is CASSQGLYSNQPQHF. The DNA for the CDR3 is TGCGCCAGCTCTCAGGGATTGTACAGCAATCAGCCCCAGCATTTT.

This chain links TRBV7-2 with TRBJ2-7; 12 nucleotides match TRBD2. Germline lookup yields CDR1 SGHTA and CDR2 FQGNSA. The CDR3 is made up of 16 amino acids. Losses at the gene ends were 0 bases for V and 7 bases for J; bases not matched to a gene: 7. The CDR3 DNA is TGTGCCAGCAGCTTAGCGCCTAGCGGGGGGGACCGGGAGCAGTACTTC. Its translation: CASSLAPSGGDREQYF. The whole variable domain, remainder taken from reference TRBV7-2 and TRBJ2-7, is GAGVSQSPSNKVTEKGKDVELRCDPISGHTALYWYRQSLGQGLEFLIYFQGNSAPDKSGLPSDRFSAERTGGSVSTLTIQRTQQEDSAVYLCASSLAPSGGDREQYFGPGTRLTVT.

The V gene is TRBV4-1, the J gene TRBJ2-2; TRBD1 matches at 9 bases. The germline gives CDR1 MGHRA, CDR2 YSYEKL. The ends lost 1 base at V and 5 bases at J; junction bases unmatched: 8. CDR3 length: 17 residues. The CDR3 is CASSQGTGVEWTGELFF. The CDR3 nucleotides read TGCGCCAGCAGCCAAGGGACAGGGGTGGAGTGGACCGGGGAGCTGTTTTTT.

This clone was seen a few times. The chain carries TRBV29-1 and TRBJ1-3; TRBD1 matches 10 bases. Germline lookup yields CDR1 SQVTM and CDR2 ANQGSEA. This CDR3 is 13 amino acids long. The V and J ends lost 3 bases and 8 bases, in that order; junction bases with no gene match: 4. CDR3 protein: CSVDHGQGDTIYF. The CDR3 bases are TGCAGCGTTGATCATGGACAGGGGGACACCATATATTTT.

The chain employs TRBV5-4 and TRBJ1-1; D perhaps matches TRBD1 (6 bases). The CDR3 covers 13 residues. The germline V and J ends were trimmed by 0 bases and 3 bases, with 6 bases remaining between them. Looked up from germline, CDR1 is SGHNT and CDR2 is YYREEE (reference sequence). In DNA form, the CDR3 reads TGTGCCAGCAGCTTGGACAGGGACACTGAAGCTTTCTTT. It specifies CASSLDRDTEAFF.